Shown below are 28 T cell receptor beta chains from a single sample sequenced in a study of cytomegalovirus exposure and HLA in healthy donors (TCRdb year 2017). Receptor libraries were prepared by the immunoSEQ multiplex PCR assay. For the multiplex PCR, a mixture combining 60 forward primers for TCR Vbeta segments and 13 reverse primers for TCR Jbeta segments was used. This is the immuneACCESS table as TCRdb keeps it, with only in-frame sequences that have V and J called. A part of the clones is gone; compared with another copy, unresolved V genes explain less than half, and the rest is unexplained. The table for this sample lists approximately 140,000 clones; roughly 73% of them were counted only once. Around 1.6% of the sample is in the top ten clones. Sequences were obtained from PBMCs. All receptors come from a woman aged 18 to 35 in good health and CMV-seronegative.

The rearrangement links TRBV7-9 to TRBJ1-1; TRBD1 is a possible D gene (5 bases). Trimming removed 6 bases from V and 2 bases from J, with 7 bases in between. The CDR3 is made up of 12 amino acids. Germline V gene data show CDR1 as SEHNR and CDR2 as FQNEAQ (reference sequence). CDR3 region: CASRQGNTEAFF. The CDR3, as DNA: TGTGCCAGCAGGCAGGGCAACACTGAAGCTTTCTTT.

For the CDR3, the DNA is TGTGCCAGCAGCTTAGCCCGACTAGTAGCTACCGGGGAGCTGTTTTTT. Translated, it gives CASSLARLVATGELFF. The chain joins TRBV7-9 to TRBJ2-2; D might be TRBD2 (6 bases). Germline V lookup: CDR1 SEHNR, CDR2 FQNEAQ (reference sequence). The CDR3 loop spans 16 amino acids. Trimming cost V 0 bases and J 5 bases, with 13 bases left between them.

The V call is TRBV10-3, the J call TRBJ2-5, with D maybe TRBD1 (6 bases). Trimming pared 5 bases from V and 1 base from J, leaving 11 bases between. Germline values: CDR1 ENHRY, CDR2 SYGVKD. The CDR3 covers 14 residues. CDR3 region: CAISSGQSQETQYF. In nucleotides, the CDR3 is TGTGCCATCAGTTCTGGACAGTCCCAAGAGACCCAGTACTTC.

V gene TRBV19 combines with J gene TRBJ2-1, with D unresolved. In germline, CDR1 is LNHDA, CDR2 SQIVND (reference sequence). The CDR3 runs to 15 residues. V was cut by 5 bases and J by 0 bases, with 11 bases left in between. Here the CDR3 reads CASSPQSYSYNEQFF. As DNA, the CDR3 is TGTGCCAGTAGTCCCCAGTCATACTCCTACAATGAGCAGTTCTTC.

The gene calls are TRBV27 and TRBJ2-1; D ambiguous. CDR3 size: 15 residues. Germline V gene lookup returns CDR1 MNHEY and CDR2 SMNVEV (reference sequence). V was pared by 3 bases and J by 0 bases, with 9 bases between. The CDR3 bases are TGTGCCAGCAGTTTTGCCGTTAGCTCCTACAATGAGCAGTTCTTC. Its protein is CASSFAVSSYNEQFF.

The CDR3 nucleotides are TGTGCCACCAGCAGAGGAGTTACTGAAGCTTTCTTT. Translated: CATSRGVTEAFF. The V and J genes are TRBV15 and TRBJ1-1; D gene uncertain. V lost 1 base, J lost 5 bases, and 5 bases lay in between. CDR1 and CDR2 (germline): LNHNV, YYDKDF (reference sequence). The CDR3 is made up of 12 amino acids.

J is TRBJ1-1 and V is TRBV27, with D possibly matching TRBD1 (6 bases). Germline CDR1 reads MNHEY; CDR2 reads SMNVEV (reference sequence). V gave up 6 bases and J gave up 1 base, with 18 bases separating them. The CDR3 is 16 amino acids. The CDR3 is CASSFFPLQGNTEAFF. CDR3 in DNA: TGTGCCAGCAGCTTTTTCCCCCTACAGGGGAACACTGAAGCTTTCTTT.

This chain uses TRBV10-2 with TRBJ1-4, with TRBD1 identical over 8 bases. Germline-derived CDR1 and CDR2 are WSHSY and SAAADI. With V trimmed by 7 bases and J by 8 bases, 3 bases remained unmatched. This CDR3 is built from 12 residues. CDR3 region: CASTAGGEKLFF. CDR3 in DNA: TGCGCCAGCACGGCAGGGGGCGAAAAACTGTTTTTT.

The chain carries TRBV21-1 and TRBJ2-7; TRBD1 was called by the table and not checked on the DNA. TRBV21-1 is a listed pseudogene. The CDR3 covers 14 residues. CDR3 loop: CASSVRTLSYEQYF. CDR3 coding DNA: TGTGCCAGCAGCGTTCGGACACTAAGCTACGAGCAGTACTTC.

This clone has a handful of counts. V usage is TRBV6-1 and J usage is TRBJ2-7; 9 nucleotides agree with TRBD1. CDR1 MNHNS and CDR2 SASEGT come from the germline V gene. J was trimmed by 2 bases and V by 5 bases; bases with no gene match: 4. The CDR3 totals 14 residues. CDR3 nucleotides: TGTGCCAGCAGTACCGGGACAGGGCCCTACGAGCAGTACTTC. Translating gives CASSTGTGPYEQYF.

In its sample, this clone was seen a few times. The V gene is TRBV5-1, the J gene TRBJ1-4; no definite D call. Germline CDR1 and CDR2: SGHRS and YFSETQ. Trimming removed 2 bases from V and 0 bases from J, with 14 bases in between. There are 17 residues in the CDR3. CDR3 nucleotide sequence: TGCGCCAGCAGCTTCCGGAGGGCAGTCTCAACTAATGAAAAACTGTTTTTT. Its translation is CASSFRRAVSTNEKLFF.

As for this clone: The junction differs from germline at one of its ends, possibly a read error. CDR3: CASSKDRSDTQYF. CDR3 nucleotide sequence: TGTGCTAGCAGCAAGGACAGGTCAGATACGCAGTATTTT. The chain joins TRBV7-7 to TRBJ2-3, with 7 nucleotides matching TRBD1. CDR1 and CDR2 (germline): SSHAT, FNYEAQ (reference sequence). The CDR3 consists of 13 residues.

The rearrangement links TRBV2 to TRBJ1-3; D is uncertain. V gave up 1 base and J gave up 0 bases, with 7 bases separating them. The germline CDR1 and CDR2 sequences are SNHLY and FYNNEI. The CDR3 is made up of 15 amino acids. The CDR3: CASSEGGNSGNTIYF. The CDR3 DNA sequence: TGTGCCAGCAGTGAAGGCGGCAACTCTGGAAACACCATATATTTT.

This chain joins TRBV19 and TRBJ2-3, with 7 positions matching TRBD2. There are 20 residues in the CDR3. The germline gives CDR1 LNHDA, CDR2 SQIVND (reference sequence). Trimming at V came to 2 bases and at J to 0 bases, leaving 17 bases not matched to a gene. The CDR3 loop reads CASSILRGRQSSGSTDTQYF. For the CDR3, the DNA is TGTGCCAGTAGTATATTGAGGGGACGGCAAAGTAGCGGGAGCACAGATACGCAGTATTTT.

The rearrangement links TRBV27 to TRBJ1-1; D remains unclear. The CDR3 consists of 13 residues. V lost 2 bases and J 0 bases, leaving 4 bases between the germline ends. Germline CDR1 MNHEY, CDR2 SMNVEV (reference sequence). The CDR3 region is CASSLQVNTEAFF. The DNA for the CDR3 is TGTGCCAGCAGTTTACAGGTGAACACTGAAGCTTTCTTT.

This clone was seen only a few times. This rearrangement joins TRBV9 to TRBJ2-2; 7 bases are shared with TRBD1. The germline gives CDR1 SGDLS, CDR2 YYNGEE. This CDR3 has 15 amino acids. The V gene end was trimmed by 3 bases and the J gene end by 0 bases; junction bases not matched to a gene: 2. CDR3 loop: CASSGDSSNTGELFF. The CDR3 bases are TGTGCCAGCAGCGGGGACAGCTCGAACACCGGGGAGCTGTTTTTT.

The chain combines TRBV29-1 with TRBJ1-2; 7 bases line up with TRBD1. From germline, CDR1 is SQVTM and CDR2 ANQGSEA. This CDR3 is 11 amino acids long. V was pared by 8 bases and J by 7 bases, with 7 bases of the junction left unmatched. The DNA for the CDR3 is TGCAGCACAGAGGGGGCAGGTGGCTACACCTTC. This sequence encodes CSTEGAGGYTF.

The rearrangement joins TRBV19 to TRBJ1-4, with D perhaps matching TRBD1 (5 bases). The CDR3 has 13 amino acids. Germline V gene data show CDR1 as LNHDA and CDR2 as SQIVND (reference sequence). V lost 5 bases and J 7 bases, leaving 11 bases between the germline ends. This chain's CDR3 is CASSYQGAEKLFF. Here the CDR3 DNA reads TGTGCCAGTAGTTACCAAGGGGCTGAAAAACTGTTTTTT.

This chain links TRBV7-9 with TRBJ2-3; D may be TRBD2 (5 bases). Germline CDR1 reads SEHNR; CDR2 reads FQNEAQ (reference sequence). CDR3 length equals 16 residues. V gave up 1 base and J gave up 0 bases, with 11 bases separating them. CDR3 sequence (DNA): TGTGCCAGCAGCTTAGTTCAGCGGATGAGCACAGATACGCAGTATTTT. Its translation is CASSLVQRMSTDTQYF. Supplemented by reference TRBV7-9 and TRBJ2-3, the full variable domain reads DTGVSQNPRHKITKRGQNVTFRCDPISEHNRLYWYRQTLGQGPEFLTYFQNEAQLEKSRLLSDRFSAERPKGSFSTLEIQRTEQGDSAMYLCASSLVQRMSTDTQYFGPGTRLTVL.

This clone is a singleton in its sample. The J gene is TRBJ1-2, the V gene TRBV6-6; 8 bases fit TRBD1. The length of the CDR3 is 14 residues. With 5 bases clipped from V and 5 bases from J, the junction kept 7 bases outside the gene matches. The V gene's germline CDR1 is MNHNY and CDR2 SVGAGI (reference sequence). The CDR3 sequence is CASSPGQALYGYTF. CDR3 in DNA: TGTGCCAGCAGTCCGGGACAGGCCCTTTATGGCTACACCTTC.

There are a few counts of this clone. The chain has TRBV4-2 and TRBJ1-5; the D gene is possibly TRBD1 (5 bases). The CDR3 sequence is 16 residues long. Trimming cost V 0 bases and J 6 bases, with 15 bases left between them. Germline V CDR1 and CDR2: LGHNA, YNFKEQ. This CDR3 is CASSQDLGQGGQPQHF. The CDR3 nucleotides read TGTGCCAGCAGCCAAGATCTGGGGCAGGGCGGTCAGCCCCAGCATTTT.

The rearrangement joins TRBV29-1 to TRBJ1-5; D gene uncertain. Germline CDR1 is SQVTM and CDR2 is ANQGSEA. Trimming cost V 4 bases and J 0 bases, with 7 bases left between them. The CDR3 contains 13 residues. Here the CDR3 DNA reads TGCAGCGTTGTGACAAATAGCAATCAGCCCCAGCATTTT. This sequence encodes CSVVTNSNQPQHF.

The chain is built from TRBV5-4 and TRBJ2-7, with TRBD2 matching 8 bases. Germline values: CDR1 SGHNT, CDR2 YYREEE (reference sequence). The junction had 4 bases not matched to a gene; V was cut back by 3 bases and J by 5 bases. The CDR3 spans 13 residues. The CDR3 DNA follows: TGTGCCAGCAGCTGGACTAGCATTGACGAGCAGTACTTC. Translation: CASSWTSIDEQYF.

This clone was seen only once. DNA of the CDR3: TGTGCCAGCAGCTTAGGGGGCAGAAGCACAGATACGCAGTATTTT. Its translation is CASSLGGRSTDTQYF. The chain has TRBV7-9 and TRBJ2-3; maybe TRBD1 (5 bases). CDR3 size: 15 residues. V lost 1 base and J lost 0, with 8 bases in between. The V gene's germline CDR1 is SEHNR and CDR2 FQNEAQ (reference sequence).

The chain employs TRBV29-1 and TRBJ2-3, with 7 bases identical to TRBD1. The CDR3 totals 15 residues. The V segment lost 2 bases and the J segment 4 bases; nucleotides outside the gene matches: 9. The germline gives CDR1 SQVTM, CDR2 ANQGSEA. CDR3 nucleotides: TGCAGCGTTGAACGACAGGGTTTTGGGGCAGATACGCAGTATTTT. Translated: CSVERQGFGADTQYF.

This clone is a singleton in its sample. The genes are TRBV10-3 and TRBJ2-1; tentatively, D is TRBD2 (5 bases). The V gene lost 2 bases and the J gene lost 4 bases, with 12 bases spanning the gap. Germline V gives CDR1 ENHRY, CDR2 SYGVKD. CDR3 size: 15 residues. For the CDR3, the DNA is TGTGCCATCAGTGAGGGGGAACTAGATTACAATGAGCAGTTCTTC. Its translation is CAISEGELDYNEQFF.

The V and J genes are TRBV5-1 and TRBJ2-3; TRBD2 agrees at 7 bases. This CDR3 comprises 13 residues. The germline V gene has CDR1 SGHRS and CDR2 YFSETQ. Germline trimming cut 4 bases from V and 4 bases from J; bases unmatched to any gene: 3. The CDR3, as DNA: TGCGCCAGCAGCCTGGGGGGGGCAGATACGCAGTATTTT. Translated, it gives CASSLGGADTQYF.

The V gene is TRBV4-1, the J gene TRBJ2-1; 11 positions match TRBD2. This CDR3 spans 15 amino acids. Trimming removed 6 bases from V and 10 bases from J; junction bases left unmatched: 11. Germline assignment: CDR1 MGHRA and CDR2 YSYEKL. CDR3 DNA: TGCGCCAGCAGACTTACTAGCGGGGGTCCTGAGGAGCAGTTCTTC. Its translation is CASRLTSGGPEEQFF.